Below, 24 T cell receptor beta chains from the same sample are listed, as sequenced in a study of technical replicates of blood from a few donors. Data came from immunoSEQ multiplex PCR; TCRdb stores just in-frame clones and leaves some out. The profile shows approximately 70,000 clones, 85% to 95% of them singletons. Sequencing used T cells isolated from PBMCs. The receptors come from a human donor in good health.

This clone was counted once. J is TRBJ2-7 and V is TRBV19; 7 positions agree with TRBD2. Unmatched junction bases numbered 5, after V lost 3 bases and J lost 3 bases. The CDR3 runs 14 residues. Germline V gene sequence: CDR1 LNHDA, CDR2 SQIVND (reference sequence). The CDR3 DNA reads TGTGCCAGTAGTATCCGGCGGGAGATCTACGAGCAGTACTTC. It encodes CASSIRREIYEQYF.

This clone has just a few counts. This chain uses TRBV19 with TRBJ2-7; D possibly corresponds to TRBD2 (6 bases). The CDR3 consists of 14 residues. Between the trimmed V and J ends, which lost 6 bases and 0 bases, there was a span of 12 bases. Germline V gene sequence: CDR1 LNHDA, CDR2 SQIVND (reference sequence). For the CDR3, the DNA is TGTGCCAGTAGCTCCGGGAGAAGCTCCTACGAGCAGTACTTC. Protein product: CASSSGRSSYEQYF.

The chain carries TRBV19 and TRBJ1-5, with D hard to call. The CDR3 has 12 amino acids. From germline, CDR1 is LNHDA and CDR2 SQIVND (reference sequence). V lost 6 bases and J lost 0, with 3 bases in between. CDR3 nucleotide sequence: TGTGCCAGTAGATATAGCAATCAGCCCCAGCATTTT. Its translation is CASRYSNQPQHF.

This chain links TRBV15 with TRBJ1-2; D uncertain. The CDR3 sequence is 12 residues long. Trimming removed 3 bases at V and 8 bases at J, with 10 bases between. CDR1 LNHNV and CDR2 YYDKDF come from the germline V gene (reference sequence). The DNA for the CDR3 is TGTGCCACCAGCAGCCGAGGTGGAGGCTACACCTTC. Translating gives CATSSRGGGYTF.

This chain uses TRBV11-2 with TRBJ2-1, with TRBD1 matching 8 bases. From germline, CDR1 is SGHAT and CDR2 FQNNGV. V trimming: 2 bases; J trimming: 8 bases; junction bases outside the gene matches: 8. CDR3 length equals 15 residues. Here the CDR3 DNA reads TGTGCCAGCAGCTTAACGACAGGGGCGCTACATGAGCAGTTCTTC. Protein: CASSLTTGALHEQFF.

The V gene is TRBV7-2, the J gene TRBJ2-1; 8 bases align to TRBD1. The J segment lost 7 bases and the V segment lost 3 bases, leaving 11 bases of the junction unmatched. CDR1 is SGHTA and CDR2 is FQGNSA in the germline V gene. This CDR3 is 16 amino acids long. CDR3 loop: CASSLQFDRGRNEQFF. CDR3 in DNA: TGTGCCAGCAGCTTGCAGTTCGACAGGGGTCGAAATGAGCAGTTCTTC.

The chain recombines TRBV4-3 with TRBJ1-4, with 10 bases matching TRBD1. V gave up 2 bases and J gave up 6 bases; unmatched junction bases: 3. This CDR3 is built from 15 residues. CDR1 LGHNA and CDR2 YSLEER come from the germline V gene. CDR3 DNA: TGCGCCAGCAGCCAATGGGGGACAGGGGATGAAAAACTGTTTTTT. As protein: CASSQWGTGDEKLFF.

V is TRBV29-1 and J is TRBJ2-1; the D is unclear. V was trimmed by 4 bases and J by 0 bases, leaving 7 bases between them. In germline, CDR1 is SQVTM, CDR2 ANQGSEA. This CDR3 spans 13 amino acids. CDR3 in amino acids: CSVVESSYNEQFF. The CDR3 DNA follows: TGCAGCGTTGTCGAGAGCTCCTACAATGAGCAGTTCTTC.

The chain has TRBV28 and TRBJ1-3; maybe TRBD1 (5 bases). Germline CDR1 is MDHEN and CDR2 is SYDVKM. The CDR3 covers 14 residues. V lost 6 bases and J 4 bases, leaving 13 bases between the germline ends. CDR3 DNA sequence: TGTGCCAGCAGCGACAGTTGGTGGGGAAACACCATATATTTT. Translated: CASSDSWWGNTIYF.

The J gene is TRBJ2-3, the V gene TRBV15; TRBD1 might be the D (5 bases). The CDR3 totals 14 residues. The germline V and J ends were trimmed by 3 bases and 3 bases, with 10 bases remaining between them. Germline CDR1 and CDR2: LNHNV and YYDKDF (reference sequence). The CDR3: CATSSGRETDTQYF. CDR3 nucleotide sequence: TGTGCCACCAGCAGCGGCAGGGAAACAGATACGCAGTATTTT.

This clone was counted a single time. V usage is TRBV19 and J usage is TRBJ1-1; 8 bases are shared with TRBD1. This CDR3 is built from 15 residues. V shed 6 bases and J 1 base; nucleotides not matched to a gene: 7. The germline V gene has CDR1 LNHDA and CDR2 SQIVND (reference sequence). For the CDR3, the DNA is TGTGCCAGTAGAGACCCGGGACAGGAGAACACTGAAGCTTTCTTT. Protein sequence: CASRDPGQENTEAFF.

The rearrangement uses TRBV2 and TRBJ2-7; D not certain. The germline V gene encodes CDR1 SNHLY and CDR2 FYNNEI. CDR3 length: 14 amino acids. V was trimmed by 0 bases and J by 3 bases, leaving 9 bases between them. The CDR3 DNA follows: TGTGCCAGCAGTGAAGCGGGCGTCTACTACGAGCAGTACTTC. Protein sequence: CASSEAGVYYEQYF.

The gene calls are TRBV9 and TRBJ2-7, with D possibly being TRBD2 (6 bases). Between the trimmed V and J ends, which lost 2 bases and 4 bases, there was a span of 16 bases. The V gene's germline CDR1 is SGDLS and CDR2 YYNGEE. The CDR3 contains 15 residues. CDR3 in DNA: TGTGCCAGCAGCGTGGACACGTCCCGGGAGTACGAGCAGTACTTC. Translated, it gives CASSVDTSREYEQYF.

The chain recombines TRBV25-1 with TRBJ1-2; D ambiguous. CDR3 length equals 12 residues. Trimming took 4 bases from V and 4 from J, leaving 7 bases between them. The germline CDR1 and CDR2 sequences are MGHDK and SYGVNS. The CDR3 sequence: CASSGETYGYTF. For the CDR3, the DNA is TGTGCCAGCAGTGGAGAAACCTATGGCTACACCTTC.

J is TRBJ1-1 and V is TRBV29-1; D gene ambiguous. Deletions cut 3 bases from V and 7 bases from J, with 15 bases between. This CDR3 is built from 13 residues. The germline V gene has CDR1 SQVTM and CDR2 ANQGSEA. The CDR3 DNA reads TGCAGCGTTGATTTCCCCGTAGAGGGTGAAGCTTTCTTT. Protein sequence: CSVDFPVEGEAFF.

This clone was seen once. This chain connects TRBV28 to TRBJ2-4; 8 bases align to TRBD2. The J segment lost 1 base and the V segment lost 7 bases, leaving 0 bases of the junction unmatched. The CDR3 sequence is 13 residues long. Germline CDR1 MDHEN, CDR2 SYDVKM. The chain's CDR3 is CASTGGAKNIQYF. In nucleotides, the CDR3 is TGTGCCAGCACGGGGGGGGCCAAAAACATTCAGTACTTC.

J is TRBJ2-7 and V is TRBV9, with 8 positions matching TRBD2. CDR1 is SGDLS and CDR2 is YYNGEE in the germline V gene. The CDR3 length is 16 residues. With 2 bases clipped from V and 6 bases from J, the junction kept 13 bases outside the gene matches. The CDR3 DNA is TGTGCCAGCAGCGTCCTGGCGGGAGGCGCGGTAGGCGAGCAGTACTTC. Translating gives CASSVLAGGAVGEQYF.

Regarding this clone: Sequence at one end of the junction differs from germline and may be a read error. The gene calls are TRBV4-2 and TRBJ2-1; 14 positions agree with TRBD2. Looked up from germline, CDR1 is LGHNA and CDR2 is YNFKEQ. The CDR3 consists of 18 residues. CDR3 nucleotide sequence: TGTGCCAGCAGCCGGGGACTAGCGGGAGACCTCTCCCACAATGAGCAGTTCTTC. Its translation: CASSRGLAGDLSHNEQFF.

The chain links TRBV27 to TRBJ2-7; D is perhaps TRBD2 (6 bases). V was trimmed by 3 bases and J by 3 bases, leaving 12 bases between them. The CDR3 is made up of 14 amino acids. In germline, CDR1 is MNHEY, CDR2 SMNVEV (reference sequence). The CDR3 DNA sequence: TGTGCCAGCAGTTTGACCTCGCGGGGCTACGAGCAGTACTTC. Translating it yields CASSLTSRGYEQYF.

CDR3 amino acids: CASSYRQDVVETQYF. Written as DNA, the CDR3 is TGTGCCAGCAGTTACCGACAGGATGTCGTCGAGACCCAGTACTTC. This rearrangement joins TRBV27 to TRBJ2-5; D is possibly TRBD1 (6 bases). With 4 bases removed from V and 5 bases from J, the gap between germline ends came to 17 bases. Germline-derived CDR1 and CDR2 are MNHEY and SMNVEV (reference sequence). The CDR3 is 15 amino acids.

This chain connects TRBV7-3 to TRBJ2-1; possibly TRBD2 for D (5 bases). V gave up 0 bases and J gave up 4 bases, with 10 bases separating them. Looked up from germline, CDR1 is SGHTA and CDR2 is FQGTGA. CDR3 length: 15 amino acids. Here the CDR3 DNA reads TGTGCCAGCAGCTTAACGAGCGGACGTTACAATGAGCAGTTCTTC. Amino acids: CASSLTSGRYNEQFF. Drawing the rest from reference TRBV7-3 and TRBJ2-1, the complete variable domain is GAGVSQTPSNKVTEKGKYVELRCDPISGHTALYWYRQSLGQGPEFLIYFQGTGAADDSGLPNDRFFAVRPEGSVSTLKIQRTERGDSAVYLCASSLTSGRYNEQFFGPGTRLTVL.

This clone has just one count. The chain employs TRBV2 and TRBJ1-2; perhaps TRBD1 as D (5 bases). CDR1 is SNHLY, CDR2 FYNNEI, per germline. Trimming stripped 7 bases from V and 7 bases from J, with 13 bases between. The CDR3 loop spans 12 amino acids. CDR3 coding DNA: TGTGCCAGCACTCTACCCCAGGGTGGCTACACCTTC. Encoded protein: CASTLPQGGYTF.

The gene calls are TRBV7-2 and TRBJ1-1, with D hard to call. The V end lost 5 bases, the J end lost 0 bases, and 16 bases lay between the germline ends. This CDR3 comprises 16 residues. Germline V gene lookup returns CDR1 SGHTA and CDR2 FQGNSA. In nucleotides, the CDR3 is TGTGCCAGCAGCCTATGGGCATCCAACATGAACACTGAAGCTTTCTTT. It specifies CASSLWASNMNTEAFF.

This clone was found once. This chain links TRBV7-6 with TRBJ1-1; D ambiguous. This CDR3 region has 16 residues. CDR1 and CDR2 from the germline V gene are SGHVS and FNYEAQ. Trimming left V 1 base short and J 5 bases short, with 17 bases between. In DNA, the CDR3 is TGTGCCAGCAGCTTAGAACAGTACACAAGAGGGACTGAAGCTTTCTTT. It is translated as CASSLEQYTRGTEAFF.